This TCR beta chain comes out of a study of T-cell reconstitution after alpha-beta-depleted transplantation in children. Germline-derived CDR1 and CDR2 are MGHRA and YSYEKL. This CDR3 contains 14 residues. V lost 1 base to trimming and J lost 0 bases, with 7 bases between them. Preparation of the TCRbeta library was carried out with unique molecular identifiers. MiXCR, run by TCRdb on the PCR reads, gives a single entry per CDR3 protein. This table has around 700,000 distinct CDR3 sequences, about an eighth appearing once. This clonotype was seen ten or more times. The origin of this receptor is a girl aged 2 to 9 with congenital amegakaryocytic thrombocytopenia, due to receive a stem cell transplant. The material was PBMCs, obtained before TCRalphabeta/CD19-depleted stem cell transplant. The chain employs TRBV4-1 and TRBJ2-7; D gene ambiguous. In DNA form, the CDR3 reads TGCGCCAGCAGCCAAGTGGACGACTCCTACGAGCAGTACTTC. This sequence encodes CASSQVDDSYEQYF.